The clone carrying this T cell receptor beta chain came up once. This table comes from immunoSEQ multiplex PCR, and its TCRdb copy is limited to in-frame clones, with some not included. The sample has about 75,000 clones; 95% to 98% are singletons. The data were taken from a study of technical replicates of blood from several donors. Germline CDR1 reads MNHEY; CDR2 reads SMNVEV (reference sequence). The CDR3 runs 15 residues. With V trimmed by 3 bases and J by 4 bases, 3 bases remained unmatched. Sequencing input: T cells isolated from PBMCs. The V call is TRBV27, the J call TRBJ2-1; 10 nucleotides agree with TRBD2. This TCR came from a human donor in good health. DNA of the CDR3: TGTGCCAGCAGTTTTAGCGGGAGGCTTTACAATGAGCAGTTCTTC. Protein: CASSFSGRLYNEQFF.